This section outlines one T cell receptor (beta chain) sequence together with its context. As yet, its antigen is unknown. TCRdb fed the 5' RACE reads into MiXCR, producing one record per CDR3 protein. The profile covers 530,000 or so distinct CDR3 sequences, with 15% to 20% appearing a single time and around 7.8% taken by the ten largest. This sample is drawn from a study of T-cell memory formation after mild COVID-19. The study's findings and limits: Some clones that responded turned up in pre-infection memory, which suggests that cross-reactive memory joined in.

The CDR3 runs to 15 residues. V was pared by 1 base and J by 2 bases, with 12 bases between. Germline CDR1 and CDR2: SEHNR and FQNEAQ (reference sequence). The specimen sequenced was PBMCs or a T cell subset sorted from them (not recorded which). This receptor was taken from an adult woman who had mild COVID-19 (a few samples of this study predate the infection). Cell type and time point are not known. V gene TRBV7-9 combines with J gene TRBJ2-7; the D call may be TRBD1 or TRBD2 (5 bases each). CDR3 sequence: CASSLVGDLAYEQYF. The DNA for the CDR3 is TGTGCCAGCAGCTTAGTGGGGGACCTAGCCTACGAGCAGTACTTC. The full variable domain, with the rest looked up from reference TRBV7-9 and TRBJ2-7, is DTGVSQNPRHKITKRGQNVTFRCDPISEHNRLYWYRQTLGQGPEFLTYFQNEAQLEKSRLLSDRFSAERPKGSFSTLEIQRTEQGDSAMYLCASSLVGDLAYEQYFGPGTRLTVT.